What follows are 30 T cell receptor beta chains derived from one specimen sequenced in a study of OX40 agonist ivuxolimab in advanced cancers. The protocol was immunoSEQ multiplex PCR, while the TCRdb copy is restricted to in-frame clones and leaves out a portion. The table records about 73,000 clones, about 80% of them present only once. The source material was CD4+ or CD8+ T cells sorted from blood, sampled in a trial of the OX40 agonist ivuxolimab. Source of these receptors: an adult with an advanced solid tumor such as melanoma, head and neck, liver or kidney cancer.

As regards this clone: This specimen includes other DNA sequences encoding the same CDR3. The chain couples TRBV6-5 to TRBJ1-1; tentatively, D is TRBD1 (5 bases). V lost 2 bases and J 1 base, leaving 5 bases between the germline ends. The CDR3 loop spans 13 amino acids. Germline-derived CDR1 and CDR2 are MNHEY and SVGAGI. CDR3 loop: CASSYGQNTEAFF. CDR3 bases: TGTGCCAGCAGTTACGGACAGAACACTGAAGCTTTCTTT.

This clone has more than one count but fewer than ten. The rearrangement links TRBV5-1 to TRBJ2-7; D not certain. Germline loops: CDR1 SGHRS, CDR2 YFSETQ. The ends were cut back, 1 base at V and 3 bases at J, with 8 bases in the middle. The length of the CDR3 is 13 residues. The CDR3 protein is CASSLTVDYEQYF. The CDR3 nucleotides read TGCGCCAGCAGCTTGACGGTAGACTACGAGCAGTACTTC.

This rearrangement joins TRBV10-1 to TRBJ1-4; D remains ambiguous. Germline V gives CDR1 WNHNN, CDR2 SYGVQD (reference sequence). This CDR3 spans 13 amino acids. With 10 bases removed from V and 6 bases from J, the gap between germline ends came to 15 bases. The CDR3 reads CAKFLSCYEKLFF. For the CDR3, the DNA is TGCGCCAAATTCCTGAGTTGTTATGAAAAACTGTTTTTT.

The chain joins TRBV11-2 to TRBJ1-1; D is perhaps TRBD1 (6 bases). This CDR3 contains 13 residues. Looked up from germline, CDR1 is SGHAT and CDR2 is FQNNGV. Deletions cut 0 bases from V and 10 bases from J, with 12 bases between. In nucleotides, the CDR3 is TGTGCCAGCAGCTTAGAAGGGGGGTCTGGAGCTTTCTTT. It yields the protein CASSLEGGSGAFF. The whole variable domain, filled in from reference TRBV11-2 and TRBJ1-1, reads EAGVAQSPRYKIIEKRQSVAFWCNPISGHATLYWYQQILGQGPKLLIQFQNNGVVDDSQLPKDRFSAERLKGVDSTLKIQPAKLEDSAVYLCASSLEGGSGAFFGQGTRLTVV.

This chain joins TRBV5-4 and TRBJ2-5; TRBD2 is a possible D gene (6 bases). CDR3 length: 13 amino acids. V lost 4 bases and J lost 5, with 12 bases in between. CDR1 and CDR2 from the germline V gene are SGHNT and YYREEE (reference sequence). CDR3 sequence: CASSLEGLETQYF. The CDR3, as DNA: TGTGCCAGCAGCCTGGAGGGGCTTGAGACCCAGTACTTC.

CDR3 nucleotides: TGTGCCAGCAGCTTGTTTTGGACAGGGCGAGTCCTAACTAACTATGGCTACACCTTC. Encoded protein: CASSLFWTGRVLTNYGYTF. The chain employs TRBV5-4 and TRBJ1-2; TRBD1 matches 8 bases. Looked up from germline, CDR1 is SGHNT and CDR2 is YYREEE (reference sequence). V shed 1 base and J 0 bases; nucleotides not matched to a gene: 14. The CDR3 extends over 19 amino acids.

The chain employs TRBV5-4 and TRBJ2-3; D not resolved. The germline gives CDR1 SGHNT, CDR2 YYREEE (reference sequence). The germline V and J ends were trimmed by 4 bases and 5 bases, with 11 bases remaining between them. This CDR3 spans 13 amino acids. The CDR3 loop reads CASSVEGIDTQYF. CDR3 DNA sequence: TGTGCCAGCAGCGTTGAAGGAATAGATACGCAGTATTTT.

This clone was counted once. This sequence joins TRBV5-5 and TRBJ2-6; D gene unclear. With 2 bases removed from V and 0 bases from J, the gap between germline ends came to 9 bases. CDR3 length: 16 amino acids. Germline V CDR1 and CDR2: SGHKS, YYEKEE (reference sequence). This chain's CDR3 is CASSFSRTSGANVLTF. The CDR3 DNA reads as TGTGCCAGCAGCTTTTCTCGGACCTCTGGGGCCAACGTCCTGACTTTC.

This sequence joins TRBV18 and TRBJ2-1, with 9 bases lining up with TRBD2. CDR3 length: 17 residues. V was clipped by 0 bases and J by 5 bases; unmatched bases: 8. Germline CDR1 reads KGHSH; CDR2 reads LQKENI. The CDR3 bases are TGTGCCAGCTCACCACCAGGTAGCGGGGGTCGCAACAATGAGCAGTTCTTC. The encoded protein is CASSPPGSGGRNNEQFF. Together with reference TRBV18 and TRBJ2-1, the CDR3 gives the full variable domain: NAGVMQNPRHLVRRRGQEARLRCSPMKGHSHVYWYRQLPEEGLKFMVYLQKENIIDESGMPKERFSAEFPKEGPSILRIQQVVRGDSAAYFCASSPPGSGGRNNEQFFGPGTRLTVL.

This rearrangement joins TRBV30 to TRBJ1-5; a possible D gene is TRBD1 (5 bases). Per the germline V gene, CDR1 is GTSNPN and CDR2 is SVGIG (reference sequence). CDR3 length equals 14 residues. V was cut by 2 bases and J by 3 bases, with 11 bases left in between. This CDR3 reads CAWSLDSFNQPQHF. The CDR3 nucleotides are TGTGCCTGGAGTCTTGACAGTTTCAATCAGCCCCAGCATTTT.

The chain employs TRBV6-6 and TRBJ1-1, with 7 positions matching TRBD1. The CDR3 runs to 14 residues. Trimming removed 6 bases from V and 5 bases from J; junction bases left unmatched: 9. Germline CDR1 reads MNHNY; CDR2 reads SVGAGI (reference sequence). CDR3 loop: CASRERGGQTEAFF. CDR3 DNA sequence: TGTGCCAGCAGAGAACGGGGGGGACAGACTGAAGCTTTCTTT.

This sequence joins TRBV7-8 and TRBJ1-2; D is perhaps TRBD1 (5 bases). CDR3 length equals 15 residues. Germline loops: CDR1 SGHVS, CDR2 FQNEAQ. The V end lost 1 base, the J end lost 8 bases, and 17 bases lay between the germline ends. The CDR3 protein is CASSLVAGRMWGYTF. The CDR3 DNA is TGTGCCAGCAGCTTAGTGGCAGGGAGGATGTGGGGCTACACCTTC.

This sequence joins TRBV6-1 and TRBJ1-2; D is uncertain. The CDR3 has 12 residues. Germline V lookup: CDR1 MNHNS, CDR2 SASEGT. V was pared by 2 bases and J by 9 bases, with 10 bases between. CDR3 region: CASSERGLSYTF. In DNA form, the CDR3 reads TGTGCCAGCAGTGAACGGGGTTTGAGCTACACCTTC.

The J gene is TRBJ2-7, the V gene TRBV6-5; possibly TRBD2 for D (6 bases). CDR1 and CDR2 from the germline V gene are MNHEY and SVGAGI. The CDR3 is made up of 15 amino acids. V was trimmed by 0 bases and J by 1 base, leaving 10 bases between them. The CDR3, as DNA: TGTGCCAGCAGTTACTCGTCCGGACTATCCTACGAGCAGTACTTC. Translation: CASSYSSGLSYEQYF.

J is TRBJ1-5 and V is TRBV5-5; the match to TRBD1 covers 10 bases. The CDR3 sequence is 16 residues long. Germline CDR1 is SGHKS and CDR2 is YYEKEE (reference sequence). Losses at the gene ends were 5 bases for V and 2 bases for J; bases not matched to a gene: 7. This CDR3 is CASRRTGGEGNQPQHF. CDR3 DNA sequence: TGTGCCAGCAGGCGGACAGGGGGAGAAGGCAATCAGCCCCAGCATTTT.

V and J are TRBV10-3 and TRBJ1-4; 8 bases agree with TRBD1. The ends lost 0 bases at V and 8 bases at J; junction bases unmatched: 11. The V gene's germline CDR1 is ENHRY and CDR2 SYGVKD. CDR3 length: 17 amino acids. For the CDR3, the DNA is TGTGCCATCAGTGAGTCGAAGACAGGGGTCGTCAAAGAAAAACTGTTTTTT. Protein product: CAISESKTGVVKEKLFF.

Here the CDR3 DNA reads TGTGCCAGTAGTATCACGGGGGCGCGGAACGGCTACACCTTC. This gives the protein CASSITGARNGYTF. The chain links TRBV19 to TRBJ1-2; TRBD1 is a possible D gene (6 bases). CDR3 length: 14 residues. Germline CDR1 reads LNHDA; CDR2 reads SQIVND (reference sequence). V shed 3 bases and J shed 8 bases, with 16 bases lying between them. Full variable domain (remainder filled in from reference TRBV19 and TRBJ1-2): DGGITQSPKYLFRKEGQNVTLSCEQNLNHDAMYWYRQDPGQGLRLIYYSQIVNDFQKGDIAEGYSVSREKKESFPLTVTSAQKNPTAFYLCASSITGARNGYTFGSGTRLTVV.

The V gene is TRBV5-1, the J gene TRBJ1-4; TRBD1 agrees at 8 bases. Germline lookup yields CDR1 SGHRS and CDR2 YFSETQ. With 4 bases clipped from V and 6 bases from J, the junction kept 5 bases outside the gene matches. The CDR3 has 14 amino acids. The CDR3 sequence: CASSRQGWDEKLFF. CDR3 coding DNA: TGCGCCAGCAGCAGACAGGGGTGGGATGAAAAACTGTTTTTT.

This sequence joins TRBV5-5 and TRBJ1-1; unclear D gene. Germline CDR1 is SGHKS and CDR2 is YYEKEE (reference sequence). This CDR3 is built from 17 residues. Trimming removed 1 base from V and 7 bases from J, with 23 bases in between. CDR3: CASSLLIRRASGIEAFF. Written as DNA, the CDR3 is TGTGCCAGCAGCTTGCTAATCCGAAGGGCCTCGGGTATTGAAGCTTTCTTT.

This rearrangement joins TRBV11-2 to TRBJ1-3; D call uncertain. The CDR3 is 17 residues long. V was cut by 3 bases and J by 0 bases, with 15 bases left in between. The V gene's germline CDR1 is SGHAT and CDR2 FQNNGV. CDR3 loop: CASSFAAAGRSGNTIYF. The DNA of the CDR3 is TGTGCCAGCAGCTTCGCAGCGGCGGGTCGCTCTGGAAACACCATATATTTT.

The chain uses TRBV20-1 and TRBJ2-3; D unresolved. The CDR3 is 10 amino acids. Trimming left V 2 bases short and J 3 bases short, with 0 bases between. CDR1 and CDR2 (germline): DFQATT, SNEGSKA (reference sequence). The CDR3 spells CSARTDTQYF. Written as DNA, the CDR3 is TGCAGTGCTAGAACAGATACGCAGTATTTT.

The V call is TRBV12-5, the J call TRBJ2-3; 12 bases match TRBD2. Germline CDR1 and CDR2: LGHNT and FRNRAP. CDR3 size: 20 residues. Trimming took 0 bases from V and 0 from J; bases not matched to a gene: 10. The CDR3 protein is CASGLVPRLAGVDSTDTQYF. CDR3 nucleotide sequence: TGTGCTAGTGGTTTGGTACCTCGACTAGCGGGAGTTGATAGCACAGATACGCAGTATTTT.

The chain joins TRBV5-6 to TRBJ1-4; TRBD1 might be the D (5 bases). Germline CDR1 reads SGHDT; CDR2 reads YYEEEE. This CDR3 region has 14 residues. Deletions cut 0 bases from V and 4 bases from J, with 7 bases between. CDR3 sequence reads: CASSLGRGNEKLFF. CDR3 DNA: TGTGCCAGCAGCTTGGGGAGGGGTAATGAAAAACTGTTTTTT.

This chain connects TRBV29-1 to TRBJ2-7; TRBD1 matches 7 bases. CDR3 length equals 12 residues. Losses at the gene ends were 7 bases for V and 0 bases for J; bases not matched to a gene: 3. Looked up from germline, CDR1 is SQVTM and CDR2 is ANQGSEA. The CDR3: CSATGASYEQYF. In DNA, the CDR3 is TGCAGCGCCACAGGGGCCTCCTACGAGCAGTACTTC.

The chain is built from TRBV5-1 and TRBJ2-2; 9 nucleotides agree with TRBD2. Germline V gives CDR1 SGHRS, CDR2 YFSETQ. Germline trimming cut 2 bases from V and 6 bases from J; bases unmatched to any gene: 5. The CDR3 totals 15 residues. The CDR3 sequence: CASSFGAGGAGELFF. Here the CDR3 DNA reads TGCGCCAGCAGCTTTGGTGCGGGGGGGGCCGGGGAGCTGTTTTTT.

The chain carries TRBV27 and TRBJ1-3, with TRBD1 as a possible D gene (5 bases). Looked up from germline, CDR1 is MNHEY and CDR2 is SMNVEV (reference sequence). The CDR3 contains 15 residues. V was cut by 6 bases and J by 0 bases, with 12 bases left in between. The CDR3 DNA reads TGTGCCAGCAGCCTCGGAGGGACCTCTGGAAACACCATATATTTT. It yields the protein CASSLGGTSGNTIYF.

The chain combines TRBV7-9 with TRBJ1-2; D call uncertain. The V gene lost 1 base and the J gene lost 4 bases, with 4 bases spanning the gap. There are 12 residues in the CDR3. Germline-derived CDR1 and CDR2 are SEHNR and FQNEAQ (reference sequence). CDR3 residues: CASSLDSYGYTF. Here the CDR3 DNA reads TGTGCCAGCAGCTTAGATAGCTATGGCTACACCTTC.

The rearrangement uses TRBV5-8 and TRBJ1-2; 9 nucleotides line up with TRBD1. Trimming removed 1 base from V and 1 base from J; junction bases left unmatched: 2. CDR3 length: 15 amino acids. Germline lookup yields CDR1 SGHTS and CDR2 YDEGEE. CDR3 sequence (DNA): TGTGCCAGCAGCTTGTGGGGACAGGGTAACTATGGCTACACCTTC. It translates to CASSLWGQGNYGYTF.

The J gene is TRBJ2-5, the V gene TRBV9, with TRBD1 identical over 7 bases. This CDR3 is 12 amino acids long. Germline values: CDR1 SGDLS, CDR2 YYNGEE. The J segment lost 5 bases and the V segment lost 4 bases, leaving 2 bases of the junction unmatched. The CDR3 DNA sequence: TGTGCCAGCAGCCTCAGGGGGGAGACCCAGTACTTC. This translates into CASSLRGETQYF.

The V and J genes are TRBV14 and TRBJ2-7; 8 bases are shared with TRBD1. CDR3 length: 17 amino acids. V gave up 4 bases and J gave up 2 bases; unmatched junction bases: 13. In germline, CDR1 is SGHDN, CDR2 FVKESK. The CDR3 DNA is TGTGCCAGCAGCCGCGGGACAGGAAGGGTCTTACCCTACGAGCAGTACTTC. This encodes CASSRGTGRVLPYEQYF.